This T cell receptor (beta chain) was profiled in a study of post-analysis software for immune sequencing data. Study summary: Relapsing-remitting, secondary progressive and progressive-relapsing multiple sclerosis courses were included.

Study conclusions and caveats: When the samples were clustered directly with F measure, those that had been prepared in the same batch showed strong co-clustering. There were five or six TRBV segments more frequent in patients than controls, and TRBV5-6, TRBV5-1 and TRBV20-1 were among them.

CDR3 size: 12 residues. V gave up 0 bases and J gave up 7 bases, with 6 bases separating them. In germline, CDR1 is MGHRA, CDR2 YSYEKL. Only a few counts were recorded for this clonotype. What it recognizes is unknown. Carried by the TCR beta cDNA libraries were unique molecular identifiers. Yield was about 500,000 cDNA molecules from 1 to 10 million T cells. From the PCR reads, TCRdb called clonotypes with MiXCR, one entry per CDR3 protein. The table has some 890,000 distinct CDR3 sequences, about 57% seen once. Sample: blood. The clonotype originates from a girl aged 5-17 years with multiple sclerosis. V and J are TRBV4-1 and TRBJ1-2; D call uncertain. The CDR3 DNA sequence: TGCGCCAGCAGCCAAGAGAGAGGTGGCTACACCTTC. As protein: CASSQERGGYTF.